The source of this T cell receptor (beta chain) is a study of blood T cell repertoires in COVID-19 (TCRdb year 2020). In the study overall: Samples from collaborators originated in the United States, Italy and Spain and spanned both the acute and convalescent phases of COVID-19. The dataset comprised deeply sampled blood TCRbeta repertoires from subjects exposed to, actively infected with, or recovered from COVID-19. Where available, HLA class I and class II types were taken from metadata supplied by the sample provider and were not determined by assay-based typing. The repertoires were made available in a free public database intended to serve as a resource for research on the immune response to SARS-CoV-2. The samples were drawn from two sources: the first 160 participants of the ongoing ImmuneRACE study, and about 1,300 subjects contributed by 6 global collaborators. Nearly every sample came with metadata listing a de-identified subject ID, COVID-19 status, age in years and sex. The prospective study material was composed of cDNA or gDNA derived from T cells, B-cell-depleted T cells, or PBMCs. Results the study describes overall, beyond this receptor: The quantity of clinical and demographic metadata differed by source and by participant and was supplied without curation.

The collaborating institutions used their own protocols to collect whole blood in K2EDTA tubes. For TCRbeta analysis, collaborator samples were shipped as frozen whole blood, as isolated PBMCs, or as DNA extracted from either sample type. The CDR3 contains 15 residues, cysteine and phenylalanine counted. Just CDR3 DNA is preserved here, 45 bases in frame from base 1. The CDR1 and CDR2 encoded by the germline V gene are SNHLY and FYNNEI. V sheds 5 bases and J sheds 1 base, leaving 14 bases between their ends. The immunoSEQ Assay, a bias-controlled multiplex PCR, was used to amplify TCRbeta CDR3 regions from genomic DNA. As for the original processing: Within the assay, amplification of reference gene primers was used to estimate how many nucleated cells each sample contained. To quantify the absolute abundance of each unique TCRbeta CDR3 rearrangement, sequence reads were collapsed and filtered. For each sample, productive Simpson clonality was calculated by taking the square root of Simpson's diversity index across productive rearrangements. TCRdb's version of the immuneACCESS table is confined to in-frame rearrangements and falls short of the full clone set. An unresolved V gene accounts for under half of the shortfall where checked; the remainder is of unknown origin. V, J and clone size are taken as reported in that table, and D and trimming were inferred from the DNA itself. Recorded for this sample are about 270,000 clones; 81% of them occurred a single time. The biggest ten clones account for around 3.2% of the sample.

A word on this clone: This receptor's antigen is unknown. Per-base qualities were not stored, and no clone one base away is much larger.

The source material was peripheral blood. The receptor was isolated from a woman in her fifties or sixties with active or convalescent COVID-19. This chain joins TRBV2 to TRBJ1-1, with a weak D call of TRBD1 (5 bases match). This receptor carries the CDR3 CASSPTDSQNTEAFF. Read as DNA, the sequence is TGTGCCAGCAGTCCTACTGACAGCCAGAACACTGAAGCTTTCTTT.